This T cell receptor (beta chain) was captured by sequencing in a study of regulatory T cells in long-lasting Graves disease. This clonotype has ten or more counts. Regarding time point: newly diagnosed GD, antithyroid drugs for less than 3 months. From RNA extracted from PBMCs, the TCR library was made. There are 13 residues in the CDR3. Germline V gene lookup returns CDR1 ENHRY and CDR2 SYGVKD. With 6 bases removed from V and 3 bases from J, the gap between germline ends came to 11 bases. Construction of the TCR beta libraries employed iRepertoire HTBI primers in conjunction with Arm-PCR of CDR3 regions. TCRdb itself ran the multiplex PCR reads through MiXCR, one entry per CDR3 protein. This table holds roughly 560,000 distinct CDR3 sequences, about 16% found once. The same specimen was also included in a second study, on T cells in Graves' hyperthyroidism and ophthalmopathy.

This TCR derives from a woman aged 35 to 59 with Graves disease. This sequence joins TRBV10-3 and TRBJ1-1; D call uncertain. Sample: peripheral blood mononuclear cells (PBMCs), taken at new diagnosis, from a patient treated with antithyroid drugs. The CDR3 region is CAISQIGYTEAFF. The CDR3 region has the DNA TGTGCCATCAGCCAGATAGGGTACACTGAAGCTTTCTTT.